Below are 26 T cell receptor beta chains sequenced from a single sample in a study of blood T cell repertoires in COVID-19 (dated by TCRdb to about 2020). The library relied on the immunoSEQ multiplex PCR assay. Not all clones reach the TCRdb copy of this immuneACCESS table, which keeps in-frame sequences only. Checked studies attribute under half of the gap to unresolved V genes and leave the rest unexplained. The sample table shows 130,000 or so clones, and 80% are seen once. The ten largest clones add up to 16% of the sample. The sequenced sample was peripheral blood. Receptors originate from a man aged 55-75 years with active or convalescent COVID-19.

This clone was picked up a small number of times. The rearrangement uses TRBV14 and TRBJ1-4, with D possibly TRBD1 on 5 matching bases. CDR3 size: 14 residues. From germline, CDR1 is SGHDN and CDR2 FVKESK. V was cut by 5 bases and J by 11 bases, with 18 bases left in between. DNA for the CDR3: TGTGCCAGCAGCACGACCATTGCGGGGGGGAAACTGTTTTTT. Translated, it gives CASSTTIAGGKLFF.

CDR3 protein: CASSISGTSYEQYF. CDR3 coding DNA: TGCGCCAGCAGCATTAGCGGAACCTCCTACGAGCAGTACTTC. V and J are TRBV5-1 and TRBJ2-7; a possible D gene is TRBD2 (6 bases). The length of the CDR3 is 14 residues. CDR1 SGHRS and CDR2 YFSETQ come from the germline V gene. Trimming took off 4 bases at V and 0 bases at J, with 11 bases between the two ends.

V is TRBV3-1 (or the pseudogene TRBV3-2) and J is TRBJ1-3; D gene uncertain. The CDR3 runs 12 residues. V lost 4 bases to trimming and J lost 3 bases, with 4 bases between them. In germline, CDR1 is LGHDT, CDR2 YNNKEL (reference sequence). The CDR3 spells CASSPRGNTIYF. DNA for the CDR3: TGTGCCAGCAGCCCCCGTGGAAACACCATATATTTT.

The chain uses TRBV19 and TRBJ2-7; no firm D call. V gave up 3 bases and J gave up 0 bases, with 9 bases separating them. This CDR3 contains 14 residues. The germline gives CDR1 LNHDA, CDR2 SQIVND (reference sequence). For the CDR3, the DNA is TGTGCCAGTAGTATCCGAGCAGGCTCCTACGAGCAGTACTTC. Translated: CASSIRAGSYEQYF.

The CDR3 nucleotides read TGTGCCAGTACCCCGACAGGGAACGGAGCTAACTATGGCTACACCTTC. Translation gives CASTPTGNGANYGYTF. The chain is built from TRBV19 and TRBJ1-2; 7 nucleotides line up with TRBD1. CDR3 length: 16 residues. In germline, CDR1 is LNHDA, CDR2 SQIVND (reference sequence). The V and J ends lost 7 bases and 0 bases, in that order; junction bases with no gene match: 11.

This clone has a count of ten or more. The CDR3 loop reads CASSAGWNQPQHF. As DNA, the CDR3 is TGTGCCAGCAGTGCGGGCTGGAATCAGCCCCAGCATTTT. The chain is built from TRBV9 and TRBJ1-5; no clear D. Between the trimmed V and J ends, which lost 5 bases and 4 bases, there was a span of 10 bases. The length of the CDR3 is 13 residues. From germline, CDR1 is SGDLS and CDR2 YYNGEE.

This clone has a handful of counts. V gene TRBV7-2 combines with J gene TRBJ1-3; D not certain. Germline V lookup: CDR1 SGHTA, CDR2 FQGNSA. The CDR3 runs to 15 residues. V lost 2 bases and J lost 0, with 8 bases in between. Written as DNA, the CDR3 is TGTGCCAGCAGCTTACCGGGATTCTCTGGAAACACCATATATTTT. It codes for CASSLPGFSGNTIYF.

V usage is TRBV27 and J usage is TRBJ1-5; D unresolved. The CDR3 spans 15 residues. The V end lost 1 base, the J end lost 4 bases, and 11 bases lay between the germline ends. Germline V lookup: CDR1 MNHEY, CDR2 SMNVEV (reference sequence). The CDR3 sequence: CASSLYGVGNQPQHF. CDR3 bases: TGTGCCAGCAGTTTATACGGGGTGGGGAATCAGCCCCAGCATTTT.

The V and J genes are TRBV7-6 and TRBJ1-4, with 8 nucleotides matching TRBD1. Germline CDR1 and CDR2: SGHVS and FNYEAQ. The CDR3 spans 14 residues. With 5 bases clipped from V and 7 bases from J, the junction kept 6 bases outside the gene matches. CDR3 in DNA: TGTGCCAGCAGCCCGACAGGGGAAGGTGAAAAACTGTTTTTT. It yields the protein CASSPTGEGEKLFF. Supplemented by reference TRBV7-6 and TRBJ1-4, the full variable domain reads GAGVSQSPRYKVTKRGQDVALRCDPISGHVSLYWYRQALGQGPEFLTYFNYEAQQDKSGLPNDRFSAERPEGSISTLTIQRTEQRDSAMYRCASSPTGEGEKLFFGSGTQLSVL.

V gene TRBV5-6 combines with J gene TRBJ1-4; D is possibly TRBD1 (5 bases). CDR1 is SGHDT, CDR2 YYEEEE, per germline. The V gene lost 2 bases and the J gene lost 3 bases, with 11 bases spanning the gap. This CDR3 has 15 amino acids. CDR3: CASSLNRGANEKLFF. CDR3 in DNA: TGTGCCAGCAGCTTAAACCGGGGGGCTAATGAAAAACTGTTTTTT.

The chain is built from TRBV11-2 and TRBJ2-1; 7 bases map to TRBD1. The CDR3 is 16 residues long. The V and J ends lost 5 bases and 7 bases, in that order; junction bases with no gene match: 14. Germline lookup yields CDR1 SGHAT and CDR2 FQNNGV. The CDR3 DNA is TGTGCCAGCAGCCGCCGACAGGGACGAAACAATAATGAGCAGTTCTTC. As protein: CASSRRQGRNNNEQFF. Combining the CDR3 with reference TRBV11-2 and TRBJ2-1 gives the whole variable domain EAGVAQSPRYKIIEKRQSVAFWCNPISGHATLYWYQQILGQGPKLLIQFQNNGVVDDSQLPKDRFSAERLKGVDSTLKIQPAKLEDSAVYLCASSRRQGRNNNEQFFGPGTRLTVL.

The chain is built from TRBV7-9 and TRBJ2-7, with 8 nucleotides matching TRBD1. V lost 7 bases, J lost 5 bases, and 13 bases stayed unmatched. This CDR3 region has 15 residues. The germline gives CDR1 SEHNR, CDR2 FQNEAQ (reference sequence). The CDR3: CASISDRESSDEQYF. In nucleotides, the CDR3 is TGTGCCAGCATCTCGGACAGGGAAAGTTCTGACGAGCAGTACTTC.

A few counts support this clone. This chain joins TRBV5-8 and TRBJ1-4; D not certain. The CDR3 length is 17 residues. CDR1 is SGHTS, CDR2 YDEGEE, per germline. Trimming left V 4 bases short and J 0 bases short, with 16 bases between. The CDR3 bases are TGTGCCAGCAGCCCCGACGGGTGGTCTCCAACTAATGAAAAACTGTTTTTT. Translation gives CASSPDGWSPTNEKLFF.

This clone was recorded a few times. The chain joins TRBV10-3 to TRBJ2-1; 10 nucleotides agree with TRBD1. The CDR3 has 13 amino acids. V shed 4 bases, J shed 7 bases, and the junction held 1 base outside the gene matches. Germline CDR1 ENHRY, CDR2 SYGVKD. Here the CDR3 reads CAISGDRGNEQFF. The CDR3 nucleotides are TGTGCCATCAGTGGGGACAGGGGAAATGAGCAGTTCTTC.

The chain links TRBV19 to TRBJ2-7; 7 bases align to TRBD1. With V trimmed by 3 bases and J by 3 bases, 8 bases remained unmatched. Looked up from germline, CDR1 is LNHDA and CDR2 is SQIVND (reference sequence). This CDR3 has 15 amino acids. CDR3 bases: TGTGCCAGTAGTATCGAGGACAGGAGCTTCTACGAGCAGTACTTC. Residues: CASSIEDRSFYEQYF.

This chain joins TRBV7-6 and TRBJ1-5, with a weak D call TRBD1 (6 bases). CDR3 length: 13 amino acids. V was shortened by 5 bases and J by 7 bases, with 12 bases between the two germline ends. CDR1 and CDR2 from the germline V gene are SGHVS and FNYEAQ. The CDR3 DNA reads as TGTGCCAGCAGCACAGGGAGGGGCCAGCCCCAGCATTTT. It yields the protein CASSTGRGQPQHF.

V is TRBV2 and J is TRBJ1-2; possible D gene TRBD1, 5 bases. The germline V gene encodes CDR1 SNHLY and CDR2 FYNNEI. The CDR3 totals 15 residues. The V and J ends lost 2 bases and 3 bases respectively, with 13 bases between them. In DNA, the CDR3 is TGTGCCAGCAGTGAAATCCGGGGGAGAGACTATGGCTACACCTTC. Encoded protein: CASSEIRGRDYGYTF.

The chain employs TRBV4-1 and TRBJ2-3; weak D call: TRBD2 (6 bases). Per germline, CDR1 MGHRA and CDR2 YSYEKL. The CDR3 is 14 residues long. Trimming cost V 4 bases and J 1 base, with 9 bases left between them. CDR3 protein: CASSRGTRTDTQYF. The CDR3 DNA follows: TGCGCCAGCAGCCGTGGGACTCGCACAGATACGCAGTATTTT.

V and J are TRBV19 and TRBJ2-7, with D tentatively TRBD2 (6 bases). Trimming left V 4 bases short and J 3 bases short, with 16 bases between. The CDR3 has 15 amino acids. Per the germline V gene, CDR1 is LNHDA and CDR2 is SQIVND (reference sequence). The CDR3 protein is CASSRGSLGGYEQYF. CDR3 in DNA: TGTGCCAGTAGTAGGGGCAGTCTCGGGGGCTACGAGCAGTACTTC. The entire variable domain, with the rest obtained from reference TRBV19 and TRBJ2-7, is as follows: DGGITQSPKYLFRKEGQNVTLSCEQNLNHDAMYWYRQDPGQGLRLIYYSQIVNDFQKGDIAEGYSVSREKKESFPLTVTSAQKNPTAFYLCASSRGSLGGYEQYFGPGTRLTVT.

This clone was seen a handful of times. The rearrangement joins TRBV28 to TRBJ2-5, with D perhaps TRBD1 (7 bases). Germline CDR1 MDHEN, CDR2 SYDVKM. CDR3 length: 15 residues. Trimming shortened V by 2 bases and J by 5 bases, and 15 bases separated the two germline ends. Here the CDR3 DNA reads TGTGCCAGCAGTTTACCAGGGGGTGGGAGGGAGACCCAGTACTTC. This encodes CASSLPGGGRETQYF.

The CDR3 DNA sequence: TGTGCCAGCATACAGGTGGTGGTGGATCAGCCCCAGCATTTT. It is translated as CASIQVVVDQPQHF. The chain carries TRBV25-1 and TRBJ1-5; perhaps TRBD1 as D (5 bases). V lost 7 bases and J 5 bases, leaving 15 bases between the germline ends. Germline CDR1 MGHDK, CDR2 SYGVNS. The CDR3 has 14 amino acids.

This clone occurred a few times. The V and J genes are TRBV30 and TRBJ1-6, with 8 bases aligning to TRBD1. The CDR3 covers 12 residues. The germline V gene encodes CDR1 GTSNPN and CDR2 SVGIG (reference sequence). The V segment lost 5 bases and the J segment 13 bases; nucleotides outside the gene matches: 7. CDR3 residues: CAWDRQGSPLHF. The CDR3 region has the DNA TGTGCCTGGGATAGACAGGGGTCCCCCCTCCACTTT.

The CDR3 nucleotides are TGTGCCAGTAGTGCACTAGCGGCTGGAAACCCAGATACGCAGTATTTT. It is translated as CASSALAAGNPDTQYF. This chain uses TRBV19 with TRBJ2-3, with 8 positions matching TRBD2. The V gene end was trimmed by 5 bases and the J gene end by 4 bases; junction bases not matched to a gene: 11. This CDR3 region has 16 residues. The germline CDR1 and CDR2 sequences are LNHDA and SQIVND (reference sequence).

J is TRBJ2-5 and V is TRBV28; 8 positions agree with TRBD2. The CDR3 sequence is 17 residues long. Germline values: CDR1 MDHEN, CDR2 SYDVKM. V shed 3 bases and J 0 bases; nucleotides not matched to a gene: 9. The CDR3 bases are TGTGCCAGCAGTTTCCCCCGGGAGGGTGGAGACCAAGAGACCCAGTACTTC. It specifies CASSFPREGGDQETQYF.

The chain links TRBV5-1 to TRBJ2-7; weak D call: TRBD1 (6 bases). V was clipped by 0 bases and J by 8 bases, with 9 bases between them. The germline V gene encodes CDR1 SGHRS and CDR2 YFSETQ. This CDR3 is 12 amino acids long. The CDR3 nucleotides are TGCGCCAGCAGCTTGGGACAGGTAAAGCAGTACTTC. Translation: CASSLGQVKQYF.

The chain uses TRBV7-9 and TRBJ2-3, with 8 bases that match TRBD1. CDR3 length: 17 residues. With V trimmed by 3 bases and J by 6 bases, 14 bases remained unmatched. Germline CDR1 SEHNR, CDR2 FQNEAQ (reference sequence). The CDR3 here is CASSFPEVGQEFDTQYF. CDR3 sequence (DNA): TGTGCCAGCAGCTTTCCCGAGGTGGGACAGGAGTTTGATACGCAGTATTTT.